This T cell receptor beta chain was identified in a study of OX40 agonist ivuxolimab in advanced cancers. Study observations and caveats: Clonal expansion by week 6 occurred in CD4+ and CD8+ blood T cells (at 0.1 to 3.0 mg/kg).

TCRdb's table, derived via immunoSEQ multiplex PCR, lists solely in-frame clones and lacks some. The table has approximately 70,000 clones, roughly 86% seen once. With regard to this clone: Its cognate antigen is unknown.

The CDR3 length is 13 residues. CDR1 is MNHEY, CDR2 SVGAGI, per germline. V was clipped by 4 bases and J by 3 bases, with 10 bases between them. The sequence was obtained from an adult with an advanced solid tumor such as melanoma, head and neck, liver or kidney cancer. This material consisted of CD4+ or CD8+ T cells sorted from blood, taken in a trial of the OX40 agonist ivuxolimab. The chain joins TRBV6-5 to TRBJ2-7; D might be TRBD2 (5 bases). CDR3 in DNA: TGTGCCAGCAGTTTCGGGGAGAGCTACGAGCAGTACTTC. Its translation: CASSFGESYEQYF.